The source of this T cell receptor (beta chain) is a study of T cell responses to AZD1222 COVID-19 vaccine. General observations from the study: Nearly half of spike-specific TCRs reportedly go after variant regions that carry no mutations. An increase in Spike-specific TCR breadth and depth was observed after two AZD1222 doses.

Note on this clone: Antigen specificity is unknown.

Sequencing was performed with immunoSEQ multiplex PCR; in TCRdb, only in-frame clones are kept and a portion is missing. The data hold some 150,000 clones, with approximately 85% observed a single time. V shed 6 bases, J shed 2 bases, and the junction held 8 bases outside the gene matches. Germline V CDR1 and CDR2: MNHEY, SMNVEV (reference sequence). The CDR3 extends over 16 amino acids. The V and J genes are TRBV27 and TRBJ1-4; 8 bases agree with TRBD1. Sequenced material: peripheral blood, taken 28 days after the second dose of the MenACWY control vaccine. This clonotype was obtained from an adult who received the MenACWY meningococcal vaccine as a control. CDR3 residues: CASRPRQGSTNEKLFF. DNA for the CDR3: TGTGCCAGCAGGCCAAGACAGGGGTCTACTAATGAAAAACTGTTTTTT. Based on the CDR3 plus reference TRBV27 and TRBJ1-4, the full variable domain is EAQVTQNPRYLITVTGKKLTVTCSQNMNHEYMSWYRQDPGLGLRQIYYSMNVEVTDKGDVPEGYKVSRKEKRNFPLILESPSPNQTSLYFCASRPRQGSTNEKLFFGSGTQLSVL.